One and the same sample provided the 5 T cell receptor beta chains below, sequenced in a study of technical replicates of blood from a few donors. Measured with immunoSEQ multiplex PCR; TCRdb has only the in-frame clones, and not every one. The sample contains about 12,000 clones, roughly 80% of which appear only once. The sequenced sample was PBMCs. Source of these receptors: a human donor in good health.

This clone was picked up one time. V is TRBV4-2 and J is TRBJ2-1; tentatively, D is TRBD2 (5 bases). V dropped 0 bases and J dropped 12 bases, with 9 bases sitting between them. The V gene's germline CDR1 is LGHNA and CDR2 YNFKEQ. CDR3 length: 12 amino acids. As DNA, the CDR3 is TGTGCCAGCAGCCAAGATGGGAGAAGGCAGTTCTTC. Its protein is CASSQDGRRQFF.

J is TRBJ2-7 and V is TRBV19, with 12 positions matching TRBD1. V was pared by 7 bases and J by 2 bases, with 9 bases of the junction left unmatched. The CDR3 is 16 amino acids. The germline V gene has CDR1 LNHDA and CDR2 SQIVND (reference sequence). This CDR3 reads CASTGTGGAYPYEQYF. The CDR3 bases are TGTGCCAGTACCGGGACAGGGGGCGCTTACCCCTACGAGCAGTACTTC.

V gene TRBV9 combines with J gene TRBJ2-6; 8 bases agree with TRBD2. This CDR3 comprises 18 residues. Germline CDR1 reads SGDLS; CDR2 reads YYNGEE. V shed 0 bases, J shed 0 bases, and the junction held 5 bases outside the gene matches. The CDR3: CASSVGLAGYSGANVLTF. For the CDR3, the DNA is TGTGCCAGCAGCGTAGGTCTAGCGGGTTACTCTGGGGCCAACGTCCTGACTTTC.

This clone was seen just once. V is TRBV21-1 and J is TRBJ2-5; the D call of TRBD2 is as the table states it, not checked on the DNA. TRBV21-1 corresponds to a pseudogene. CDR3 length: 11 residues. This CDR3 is CASSNEETQYF. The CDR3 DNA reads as TGTGCCAGCAGCAACGAAGAGACCCAGTACTTC.

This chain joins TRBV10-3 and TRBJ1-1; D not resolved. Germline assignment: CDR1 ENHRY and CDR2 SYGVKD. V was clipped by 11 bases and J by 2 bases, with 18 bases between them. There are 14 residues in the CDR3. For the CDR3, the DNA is TGTGCCTCCTCCGAAGTCGGGAGCAACACTGAAGCTTTCTTT. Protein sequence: CASSEVGSNTEAFF.